This TCR beta chain came from a study of CD8 T cells in ankylosing spondylitis. V lost 5 bases to trimming and J lost 3 bases; unmatched junction nucleotides: 8. Germline V gene lookup returns CDR1 DFQATT and CDR2 SNEGSKA (reference sequence). This CDR3 region has 15 residues. As for this clonotype: Antigen specificity is unknown.

TCRdb fed the 5' RACE reads into MiXCR, producing one record per CDR3 protein. The table lists roughly 670,000 distinct CDR3 sequences, under 20% of them singletons. Study conclusions and caveats: Blood of patients with ankylosing spondylitis appeared to be characterized by a TCR beta motif of eight highly homologous variants. Significantly higher representation of disease-linked clones was reported for matched ankylosing spondylitis synovial fluid. Several of the motif variants were reported before in synovial fluid and blood from reactive arthritis.

Sample: blood, either unsorted or a sorted T cell fraction (not recorded which). V usage is TRBV20-1 and J usage is TRBJ1-5, with TRBD1 matching 9 bases. The TCR originated in a male donor with ankylosing spondylitis. This CDR3 is CSASSGQGFNQPQHF. For the CDR3, the DNA is TGCAGTGCTTCTTCGGGACAGGGTTTCAATCAGCCCCAGCATTTT.